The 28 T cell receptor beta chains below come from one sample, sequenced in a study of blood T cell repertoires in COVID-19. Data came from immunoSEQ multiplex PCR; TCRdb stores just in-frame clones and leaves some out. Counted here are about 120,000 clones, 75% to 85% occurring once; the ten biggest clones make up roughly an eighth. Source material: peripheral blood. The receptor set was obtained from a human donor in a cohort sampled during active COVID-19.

CDR3 sequence: CASSQVGGDQPQHF. As DNA, the CDR3 is TGTGCCAGCAGCCAAGTAGGGGGAGATCAGCCCCAGCATTTT. The chain combines TRBV3-1 (or the pseudogene TRBV3-2) with TRBJ1-5, with a possible D match to TRBD1 (6 bases). CDR1 is LGHDT, CDR2 YNNKEL, per germline (reference sequence). The CDR3 length is 14 residues. With 1 base removed from V and 5 bases from J, the gap between germline ends came to 9 bases.

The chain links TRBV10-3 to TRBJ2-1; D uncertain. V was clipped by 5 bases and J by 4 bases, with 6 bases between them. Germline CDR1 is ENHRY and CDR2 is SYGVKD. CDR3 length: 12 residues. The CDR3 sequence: CAISWSYNEQFF. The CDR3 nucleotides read TGTGCCATCAGTTGGAGTTACAATGAGCAGTTCTTC.

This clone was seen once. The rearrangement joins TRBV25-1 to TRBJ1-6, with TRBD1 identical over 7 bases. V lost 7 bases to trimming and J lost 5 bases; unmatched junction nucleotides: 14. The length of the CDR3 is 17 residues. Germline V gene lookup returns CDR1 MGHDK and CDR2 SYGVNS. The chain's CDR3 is CASTSTGALSNNSPLHF. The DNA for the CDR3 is TGTGCCAGCACTAGCACAGGGGCGCTATCAAATAATTCACCCCTCCACTTT. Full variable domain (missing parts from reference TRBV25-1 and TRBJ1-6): EADIYQTPRYLVIGTGKKITLECSQTMGHDKMYWYQQDPGMELHLIHYSYGVNSTEKGDLSSESTVSRIRTEHFPLTLESARPSHTSQYLCASTSTGALSNNSPLHFGNGTRLTVT.

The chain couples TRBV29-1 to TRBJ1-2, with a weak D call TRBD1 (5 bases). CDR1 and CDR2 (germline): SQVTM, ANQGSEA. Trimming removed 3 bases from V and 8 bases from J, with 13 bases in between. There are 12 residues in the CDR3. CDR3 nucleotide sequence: TGCAGCGTTGATGGCCAGGGTAACGGCTACACCTTC. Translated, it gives CSVDGQGNGYTF.

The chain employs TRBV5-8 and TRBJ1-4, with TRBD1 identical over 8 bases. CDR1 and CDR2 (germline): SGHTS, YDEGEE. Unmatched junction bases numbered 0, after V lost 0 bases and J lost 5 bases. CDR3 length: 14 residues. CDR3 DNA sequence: TGTGCCAGCAGCTTGGGACAGGGGAATGAAAAACTGTTTTTT. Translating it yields CASSLGQGNEKLFF.

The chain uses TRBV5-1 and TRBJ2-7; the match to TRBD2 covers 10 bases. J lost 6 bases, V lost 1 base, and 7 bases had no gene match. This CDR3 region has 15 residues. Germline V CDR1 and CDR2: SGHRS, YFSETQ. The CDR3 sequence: CASSLWTSGLSEQYF. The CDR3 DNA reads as TGCGCCAGCAGCTTGTGGACTAGCGGTTTAAGCGAGCAGTACTTC.

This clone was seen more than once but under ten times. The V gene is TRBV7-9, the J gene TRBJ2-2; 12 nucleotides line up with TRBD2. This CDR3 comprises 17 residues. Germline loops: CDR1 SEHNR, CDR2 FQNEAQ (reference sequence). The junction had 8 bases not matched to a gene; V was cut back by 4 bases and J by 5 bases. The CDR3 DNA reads TGTGCCAGCAGCTCGAGGACTAGCGGGGACCTAACCGGGGAGCTGTTTTTT. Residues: CASSSRTSGDLTGELFF.

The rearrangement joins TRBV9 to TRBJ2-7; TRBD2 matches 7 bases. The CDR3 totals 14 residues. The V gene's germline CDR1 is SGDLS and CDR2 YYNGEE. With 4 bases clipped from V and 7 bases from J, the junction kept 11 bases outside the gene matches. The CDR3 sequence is CASSPAGGGGEQYF. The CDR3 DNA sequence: TGTGCCAGCAGCCCAGCTGGCGGGGGAGGTGAGCAGTACTTC. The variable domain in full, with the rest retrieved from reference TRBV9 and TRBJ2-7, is DSGVTQTPKHLITATGQRVTLRCSPRSGDLSVYWYQQSLDQGLQFLIQYYNGEERAKGNILERFSAQQFPDLHSELNLSSLELGDSALYFCASSPAGGGGEQYFGPGTRLTVT.

CDR3 sequence: CASSQMKGDQPQHF. The CDR3 bases are TGTGCCAGCAGCCAAATGAAGGGGGATCAGCCCCAGCATTTT. The chain links TRBV3-1 (or the pseudogene TRBV3-2) to TRBJ1-5, with a weak D call TRBD1 (6 bases). The CDR3 spans 14 residues. Germline CDR1 LGHDT, CDR2 YNNKEL (reference sequence). Trimming left V 2 bases short and J 5 bases short, with 10 bases between.

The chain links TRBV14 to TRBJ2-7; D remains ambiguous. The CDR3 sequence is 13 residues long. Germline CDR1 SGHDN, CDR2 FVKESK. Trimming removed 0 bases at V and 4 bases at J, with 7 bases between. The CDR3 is CASSQDKFYEQYF. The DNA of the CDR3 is TGTGCCAGCAGCCAAGATAAATTTTACGAGCAGTACTTC.

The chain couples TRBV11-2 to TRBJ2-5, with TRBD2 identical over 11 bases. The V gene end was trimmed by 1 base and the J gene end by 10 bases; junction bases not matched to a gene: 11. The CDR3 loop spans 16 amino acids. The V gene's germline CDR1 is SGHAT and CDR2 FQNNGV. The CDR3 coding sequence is TGTGCCAGCAGCTTAGTGGTCTTCACTAGCGGGGGTATCCAGTACTTC. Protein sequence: CASSLVVFTSGGIQYF.

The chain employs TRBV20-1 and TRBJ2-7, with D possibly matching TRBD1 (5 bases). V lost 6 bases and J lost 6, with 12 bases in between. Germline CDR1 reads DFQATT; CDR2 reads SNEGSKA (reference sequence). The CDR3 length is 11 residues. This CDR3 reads CSALSGFEQYF. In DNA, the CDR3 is TGCAGTGCACTTTCAGGGTTCGAGCAGTACTTC.

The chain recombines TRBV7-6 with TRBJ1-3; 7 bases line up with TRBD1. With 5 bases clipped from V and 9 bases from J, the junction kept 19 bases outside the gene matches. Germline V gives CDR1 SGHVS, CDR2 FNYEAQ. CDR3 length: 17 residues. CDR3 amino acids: CASSDTQIQGPRSTIYF. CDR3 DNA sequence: TGTGCCAGCAGCGACACCCAGATACAGGGGCCGAGAAGCACCATATATTTT.

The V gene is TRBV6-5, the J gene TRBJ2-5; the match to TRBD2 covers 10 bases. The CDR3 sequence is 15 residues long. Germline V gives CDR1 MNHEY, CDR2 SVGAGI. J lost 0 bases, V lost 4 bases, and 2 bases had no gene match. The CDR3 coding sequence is TGTGCCAGCAGTTTTGGGACTAGCGACCAAGAGACCCAGTACTTC. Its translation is CASSFGTSDQETQYF.

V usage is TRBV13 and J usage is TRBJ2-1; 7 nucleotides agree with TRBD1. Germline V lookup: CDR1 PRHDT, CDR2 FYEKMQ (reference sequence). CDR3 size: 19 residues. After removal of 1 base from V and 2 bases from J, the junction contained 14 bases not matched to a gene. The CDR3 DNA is TGTGCCAGCAGCTTAGACATTACCTCCGGGACAGCCACCTACAATGAGCAGTTCTTC. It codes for CASSLDITSGTATYNEQFF. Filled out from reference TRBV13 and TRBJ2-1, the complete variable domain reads AAGVIQSPRHLIKEKRETATLKCYPIPRHDTVYWYQQGPGQDPQFLISFYEKMQSDKGSIPDRFSAQQFSDYHSELNMSSLELGDSALYFCASSLDITSGTATYNEQFFGPGTRLTVL.

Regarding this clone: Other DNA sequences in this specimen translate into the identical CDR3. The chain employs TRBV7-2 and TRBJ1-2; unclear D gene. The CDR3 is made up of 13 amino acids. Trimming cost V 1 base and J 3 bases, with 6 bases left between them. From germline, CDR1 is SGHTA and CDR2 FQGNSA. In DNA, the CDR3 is TGTGCCAGCAGCTTAGTACCGGACTATGGCTACACCTTC. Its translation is CASSLVPDYGYTF.

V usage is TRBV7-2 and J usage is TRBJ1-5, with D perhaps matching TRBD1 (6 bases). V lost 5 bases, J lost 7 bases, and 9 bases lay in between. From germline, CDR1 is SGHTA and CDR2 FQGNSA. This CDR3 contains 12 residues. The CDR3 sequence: CASSVQGQPQHF. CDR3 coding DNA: TGTGCCAGCAGCGTACAGGGCCAGCCCCAGCATTTT.

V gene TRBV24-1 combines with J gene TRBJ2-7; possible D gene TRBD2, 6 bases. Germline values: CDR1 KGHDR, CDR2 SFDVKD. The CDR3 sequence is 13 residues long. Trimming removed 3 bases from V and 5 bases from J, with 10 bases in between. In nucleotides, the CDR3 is TGTGCCACCAGTGATCAGACTAGGAACGAGCAGTACTTC. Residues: CATSDQTRNEQYF.

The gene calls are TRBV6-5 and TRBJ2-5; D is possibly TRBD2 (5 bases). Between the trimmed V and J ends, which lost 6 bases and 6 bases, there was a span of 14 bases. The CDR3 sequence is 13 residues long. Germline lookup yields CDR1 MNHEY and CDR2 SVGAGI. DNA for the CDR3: TGTGCCAGCAGACCGGACGGACTCCAGACCCAGTACTTC. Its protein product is CASRPDGLQTQYF.

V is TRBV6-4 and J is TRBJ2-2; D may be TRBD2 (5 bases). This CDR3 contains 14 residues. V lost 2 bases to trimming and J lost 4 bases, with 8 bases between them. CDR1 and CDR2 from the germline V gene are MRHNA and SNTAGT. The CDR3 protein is CASSDRAGTGELFF. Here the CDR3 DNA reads TGTGCCAGCAGTGACAGGGCGGGCACCGGGGAGCTGTTTTTT.

CDR3: CASSFDSLNEKLFF. The CDR3 nucleotides are TGCGCCAGCAGCTTCGACAGCCTTAATGAAAAACTGTTTTTT. V usage is TRBV5-1 and J usage is TRBJ1-4, with TRBD1 as a possible D gene (5 bases). Germline assignment: CDR1 SGHRS and CDR2 YFSETQ. Trimming took off 2 bases at V and 4 bases at J, with 9 bases between the two ends. The CDR3 consists of 14 residues.

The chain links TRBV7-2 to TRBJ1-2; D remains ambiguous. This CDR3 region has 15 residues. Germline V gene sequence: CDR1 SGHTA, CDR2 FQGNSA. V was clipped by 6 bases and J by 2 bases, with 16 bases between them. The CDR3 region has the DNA TGTGCCAGCAGGGGCGGGGAGAGGCAAAACTATGGCTACACCTTC. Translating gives CASRGGERQNYGYTF. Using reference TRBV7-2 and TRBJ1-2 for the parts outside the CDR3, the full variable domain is GAGVSQSPSNKVTEKGKDVELRCDPISGHTALYWYRQSLGQGLEFLIYFQGNSAPDKSGLPSDRFSAERTGGSVSTLTIQRTQQEDSAVYLCASRGGERQNYGYTFGSGTRLTVV.

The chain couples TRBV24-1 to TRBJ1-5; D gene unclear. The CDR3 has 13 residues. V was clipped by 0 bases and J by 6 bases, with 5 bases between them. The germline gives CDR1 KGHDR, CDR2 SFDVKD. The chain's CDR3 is CATSDLRGQPQHF. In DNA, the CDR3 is TGTGCCACCAGTGATTTGCGGGGTCAGCCCCAGCATTTT.

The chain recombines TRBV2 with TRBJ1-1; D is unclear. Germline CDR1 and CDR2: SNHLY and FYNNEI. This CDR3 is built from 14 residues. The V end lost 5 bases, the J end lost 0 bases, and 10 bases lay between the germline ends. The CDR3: CASSQESVNTEAFF. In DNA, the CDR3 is TGTGCCAGCAGTCAAGAGAGCGTGAACACTGAAGCTTTCTTT.

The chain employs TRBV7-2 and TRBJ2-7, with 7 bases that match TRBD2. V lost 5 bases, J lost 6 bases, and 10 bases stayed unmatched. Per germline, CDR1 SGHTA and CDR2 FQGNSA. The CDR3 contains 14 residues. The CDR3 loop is CASSQLGLVFEQYF. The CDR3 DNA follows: TGTGCCAGCAGCCAACTCGGACTAGTTTTCGAGCAGTACTTC.

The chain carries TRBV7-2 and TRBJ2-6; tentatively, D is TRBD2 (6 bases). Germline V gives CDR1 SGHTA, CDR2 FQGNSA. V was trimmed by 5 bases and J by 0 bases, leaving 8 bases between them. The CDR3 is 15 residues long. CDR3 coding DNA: TGTGCCAGCAGCCAGGGACTCTCTGGGGCCAACGTCCTGACTTTC. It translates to CASSQGLSGANVLTF.

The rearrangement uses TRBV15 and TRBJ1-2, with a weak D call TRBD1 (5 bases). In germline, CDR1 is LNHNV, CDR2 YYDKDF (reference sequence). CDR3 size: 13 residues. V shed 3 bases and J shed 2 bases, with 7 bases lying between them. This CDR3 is CATSSRQNYGYTF. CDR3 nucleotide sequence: TGTGCCACCAGCAGCAGACAGAACTATGGCTACACCTTC.

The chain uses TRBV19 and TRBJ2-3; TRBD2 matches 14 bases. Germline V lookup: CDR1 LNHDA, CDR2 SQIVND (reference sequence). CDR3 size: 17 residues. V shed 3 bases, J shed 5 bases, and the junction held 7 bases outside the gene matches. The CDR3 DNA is TGTGCCAGTAGTATCCCGGGACTAGCGGGGGCGGGAGATACGCAGTATTTT. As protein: CASSIPGLAGAGDTQYF.